The clone carrying this T cell receptor (beta chain) showed up just a few times. No antigen is known for it. The record originates from a study of CD8 T cells in ankylosing spondylitis. Between the trimmed V and J ends, which lost 3 bases and 2 bases, there was a span of 9 bases. The CDR3 has 13 amino acids. Germline lookup yields CDR1 GTSNPN and CDR2 SVGIG (reference sequence). General observations from the study: Reportedly, significant enrichment of disease-linked clones occurred in matched ankylosing spondylitis synovial fluid. The study identified a TCR beta motif of seven or eight highly homologous variants that appeared characteristic of ankylosing spondylitis blood. As for the disease-linked clones, they showed a CD8+ phenotype and occurred at relatively low frequencies in peripheral blood.

5'-RACE, quantitative and with molecular barcodes, yielded the TCR beta libraries. TCRdb recomputed calls from the 5' RACE reads with MiXCR, one row per CDR3 protein. This sample yields fewer than 250,000 distinct CDR3 sequences, of which about 10% are seen a single time; 2.6% belongs to the top ten. Sequencing was performed on blood, either unsorted or a sorted T cell fraction (not recorded which). This TCR derives from a male donor with ankylosing spondylitis or in good health (not recorded which). The gene calls are TRBV30 and TRBJ2-3; the D is unclear. The CDR3 is CAWSPQNTDTQYF. CDR3 DNA sequence: TGTGCCTGGAGCCCACAGAACACAGATACGCAGTATTTT.